This TCR beta chain is from a study of regulatory T cells in long-lasting Graves disease. Study at large: Graves' patients (newly diagnosed) had been on antithyroid drugs under 3 months.

There are many counts of this clonotype. Germline trimming cut 5 bases from V and 2 bases from J; bases unmatched to any gene: 6. The CDR3 is made up of 15 amino acids. The germline gives CDR1 LNHDA, CDR2 SQIVND (reference sequence). The sample's time point: newly diagnosed GD, antithyroid drugs for less than 3 months. RNA isolated from PBMCs was used to make the TCR library. Building the TCR beta libraries relied on iRepertoire HTBI primers, and CDR3 regions underwent Arm-PCR. TCRdb reanalysed the multiplex PCR reads using MiXCR and keeps one entry per CDR3 protein. The sample comprises about 330,000 distinct CDR3 sequences, around 15% of which are singletons, and 20% to 25% rests with the top ten. The sample was also reused in another study, on T cells in Graves' hyperthyroidism and ophthalmopathy. As that report states: Clonotypes that were expanded in thyroid above 0.001 mostly appeared in blood too.

Source: peripheral blood mononuclear cells (PBMCs), taken at new diagnosis, from a patient treated with antithyroid drugs. The rearrangement joins TRBV19 to TRBJ1-1; 9 bases line up with TRBD1. The receptor's source is a woman aged 18-29 years with Graves disease. This CDR3 is CASSPRDRANTEAFF. CDR3 sequence (DNA): TGTGCCAGTAGTCCCAGGGACAGGGCCAACACTGAAGCTTTCTTT. Drawing the rest from reference TRBV19 and TRBJ1-1, the complete variable domain is DGGITQSPKYLFRKEGQNVTLSCEQNLNHDAMYWYRQDPGQGLRLIYYSQIVNDFQKGDIAEGYSVSREKKESFPLTVTSAQKNPTAFYLCASSPRDRANTEAFFGQGTRLTVV.